These 20 T cell receptor beta chains came from one sample sequenced in a study of blood T cell repertoires in COVID-19. Generated by immunoSEQ multiplex PCR, the TCRdb table keeps only in-frame clones and is missing some. The table lists about 23,000 clones, less than 90% of them singletons. The sequenced sample consisted of peripheral blood. These receptors originate from a human donor with acute or convalescent COVID-19. The donor label of this sample is uncertain.

V usage is TRBV19 and J usage is TRBJ2-1, with 7 nucleotides matching TRBD1. This CDR3 has 16 residues. Germline values: CDR1 LNHDA, CDR2 SQIVND (reference sequence). J was trimmed by 0 bases and V by 5 bases; bases with no gene match: 7. The CDR3 nucleotides are TGTGCCAGTAGTGCTCCCCGGGACAGCTCCTACAATGAGCAGTTCTTC. Translation gives CASSAPRDSSYNEQFF.

This clone has only one observation. V and J are TRBV5-8 and TRBJ1-5; TRBD1 matches 8 bases. The CDR3 totals 15 residues. Germline-derived CDR1 and CDR2 are SGHTS and YDEGEE. Unmatched junction bases numbered 5, after V lost 0 bases and J lost 6 bases. Here the CDR3 reads CASSLDTGGGQPQHF. In nucleotides, the CDR3 is TGTGCCAGCAGCTTGGATACAGGGGGAGGTCAGCCCCAGCATTTT.

A word on this clone: The same CDR3 is also encoded by other DNA sequences in this sample. V gene TRBV5-1 combines with J gene TRBJ1-3; no firm D call. This CDR3 spans 15 amino acids. CDR1 is SGHRS, CDR2 YFSETQ, per germline. V was clipped by 0 bases and J by 1 base, with 8 bases between them. CDR3 sequence reads: CASSLAGGSGNTIYF. As DNA, the CDR3 is TGCGCCAGCAGCTTGGCCGGAGGGTCTGGAAACACCATATATTTT.

The chain couples TRBV19 to TRBJ2-5; 12 bases are a match to TRBD2. The CDR3 runs to 16 residues. The germline V gene encodes CDR1 LNHDA and CDR2 SQIVND (reference sequence). V was clipped by 5 bases and J by 2 bases; unmatched bases: 6. CDR3 in amino acids: CASSLGLAGTQETQYF. The CDR3 nucleotides are TGTGCCAGTAGTCTCGGACTAGCGGGAACTCAAGAGACCCAGTACTTC.

The chain couples TRBV6-1 to TRBJ2-7, with a weak D call TRBD1 (5 bases). Trimming took off 3 bases at V and 5 bases at J, with 11 bases between the two ends. This CDR3 region has 13 residues. The germline V gene has CDR1 MNHNS and CDR2 SASEGT. CDR3 protein: CASSDQGGNEQYF. In nucleotides, the CDR3 is TGTGCCAGCAGTGATCAGGGTGGGAACGAGCAGTACTTC.

The chain links TRBV14 to TRBJ2-7; 9 nucleotides agree with TRBD1. Germline CDR1 SGHDN, CDR2 FVKESK. This CDR3 has 15 residues. V lost 4 bases to trimming and J lost 2 bases; unmatched junction nucleotides: 6. CDR3: CASSRGQGTTYEQYF. CDR3 DNA: TGTGCCAGCAGCCGGGGACAGGGAACAACCTACGAGCAGTACTTC.

The chain's CDR3 is CASSPRGEMGQYEQYF. The CDR3 nucleotides read TGTGCCAGCAGCCCCCGAGGGGAGATGGGACAATACGAGCAGTACTTC. The rearrangement uses TRBV4-2 and TRBJ2-7; TRBD1 is a possible D gene (6 bases). CDR3 length: 16 amino acids. Germline values: CDR1 LGHNA, CDR2 YNFKEQ. Trimming took off 4 bases at V and 4 bases at J, with 20 bases between the two ends.

This clone appeared once. This rearrangement joins TRBV19 to TRBJ1-5; D ambiguous. This CDR3 has 17 amino acids. Trimming pared 0 bases from V and 3 bases from J, leaving 15 bases between. Germline CDR1 is LNHDA and CDR2 is SQIVND (reference sequence). The CDR3 nucleotides are TGTGCCAGTAGTATAGATCCCCAGACACGTTACAATCAGCCCCAGCATTTT. Its translation is CASSIDPQTRYNQPQHF.

This clone rates as medium-sized. The CDR3 DNA reads TGTGCCAGCACCAAGGCCAGCGGGATCGCCGGGGGAACCGGGGAGCTGTTTTTT. It specifies CASTKASGIAGGTGELFF. The chain combines TRBV19 with TRBJ2-2; 7 bases fit TRBD2. CDR1 and CDR2 from the germline V gene are LNHDA and SQIVND (reference sequence). With 9 bases clipped from V and 5 bases from J, the junction kept 21 bases outside the gene matches. There are 18 residues in the CDR3.

This chain links TRBV5-1 with TRBJ2-2; D is possibly TRBD1 (7 bases). V lost 4 bases, J lost 1 base, and 11 bases lay in between. The CDR3 has 15 amino acids. CDR1 is SGHRS, CDR2 YFSETQ, per germline. The CDR3 nucleotides read TGCGCCAGCAGCCAGGGGGGAAGGAACACCGGGGAGCTGTTTTTT. Its protein product is CASSQGGRNTGELFF.

The chain joins TRBV7-2 to TRBJ2-7; 8 bases are a match to TRBD1. Germline values: CDR1 SGHTA, CDR2 FQGNSA. This CDR3 is 15 amino acids long. V lost 5 bases, J lost 7 bases, and 13 bases stayed unmatched. The CDR3 region is CASSHSPGQGWEQYF. CDR3 nucleotide sequence: TGTGCCAGCAGCCACTCCCCCGGACAGGGTTGGGAGCAGTACTTC.

J is TRBJ2-3 and V is TRBV21-1; the D call in the table, TRBD2, was not verified against the DNA. TRBV21-1 is described as a pseudogene. CDR3 size: 15 residues. The CDR3, as DNA: TGTGCCAGCAGCAACCGACTGGGGGGGACAGATACGCAGTATTTT. Encoded protein: CASSNRLGGTDTQYF.

The rearrangement joins TRBV25-1 to TRBJ2-3; TRBD2 is a possible D gene (7 bases). CDR3 length: 15 amino acids. The germline V gene encodes CDR1 MGHDK and CDR2 SYGVNS. Trimming removed 2 bases at V and 4 bases at J, with 13 bases between. CDR3: CASSELGGESDTQYF. In nucleotides, the CDR3 is TGTGCCAGCAGTGAACTAGGGGGGGAATCAGATACGCAGTATTTT.

This chain connects TRBV10-3 to TRBJ1-4; weak D call: TRBD1 (5 bases). This CDR3 is 15 amino acids long. In germline, CDR1 is ENHRY, CDR2 SYGVKD. V was cut by 0 bases and J by 8 bases, with 13 bases left in between. CDR3 sequence (DNA): TGTGCCATCAGTGAGTCGGTCGCGGCAGGGGAAAAACTGTTTTTT. Protein: CAISESVAAGEKLFF.

This clone was recorded once. J is TRBJ2-3 and V is TRBV7-2, with a possible D match to TRBD2 (7 bases). This CDR3 region has 16 residues. The V end lost 1 base, the J end lost 4 bases, and 15 bases lay between the germline ends. Germline CDR1 and CDR2: SGHTA and FQGNSA. CDR3 DNA: TGTGCCAGCAGCTTAGTTGGGGGGGCCGGGGCAGATACGCAGTATTTT. Protein sequence: CASSLVGGAGADTQYF.

The rearrangement links TRBV14 to TRBJ2-2; D remains ambiguous. This CDR3 has 13 residues. The V end was cut by 3 bases, the J end by 7 bases, with 9 bases between. CDR1 is SGHDN, CDR2 FVKESK, per germline. The CDR3 loop is CASSQYLGGELFF. CDR3 nucleotides: TGTGCCAGCAGCCAGTACCTAGGCGGGGAGCTGTTTTTT.

This clone was detected once. The chain couples TRBV4-3 to TRBJ2-5; possibly TRBD1 for D (6 bases). V was trimmed by 1 base and J by 5 bases, leaving 8 bases between them. Per germline, CDR1 LGHNA and CDR2 YSLEER. This CDR3 region has 13 residues. The CDR3 DNA reads as TGCGCCAGCAGCCAAGGGGGGCTCGAGACCCAGTACTTC. Its protein product is CASSQGGLETQYF.

V and J are TRBV10-3 and TRBJ2-3; 15 bases fit TRBD2. CDR1 and CDR2 from the germline V gene are ENHRY and SYGVKD. The CDR3 consists of 17 residues. J lost 4 bases, V lost 2 bases, and 4 bases had no gene match. DNA for the CDR3: TGTGCCATCAGTGAGCCTGGACTAGCGGGAGGGCCAGATACGCAGTATTTT. Residues: CAISEPGLAGGPDTQYF.

This clone has just a few counts. The V and J genes are TRBV5-1 and TRBJ2-1; D remains ambiguous. Looked up from germline, CDR1 is SGHRS and CDR2 is YFSETQ. The CDR3 has 16 amino acids. Trimming pared 1 base from V and 2 bases from J, leaving 13 bases between. The DNA of the CDR3 is TGCGCCAGCAGCTTGCGAGTTCAGGCGCCCTACAATGAGCAGTTCTTC. Its translation: CASSLRVQAPYNEQFF.

The sample holds a few counts of this clone. The rearrangement links TRBV7-2 to TRBJ2-7; maybe TRBD2 (6 bases). Trimming took 2 bases from V and 0 from J, leaving 11 bases between them. Germline loops: CDR1 SGHTA, CDR2 FQGNSA. The CDR3 is 15 residues long. The CDR3 nucleotides read TGTGCCAGCAGCTTATACGCGGGGAGCTCCTACGAGCAGTACTTC. This translates into CASSLYAGSSYEQYF. The complete variable domain, with remaining parts taken from reference TRBV7-2 and TRBJ2-7, reads GAGVSQSPSNKVTEKGKDVELRCDPISGHTALYWYRQSLGQGLEFLIYFQGNSAPDKSGLPSDRFSAERTGGSVSTLTIQRTQQEDSAVYLCASSLYAGSSYEQYFGPGTRLTVT.